These T cell receptor beta chains were read from a single sample in a study of blood T cells in healthy people across ages. TCRdb reanalysed the 5' RACE reads using MiXCR and keeps one entry per CDR3 protein. The sample carries under 950,000 distinct CDR3 sequences, 20% to 25% recorded once. The sequenced sample consisted of blood. The receptor source for this set is a man aged 65 to 79 in good health. The CDR3 runs from the conserved cysteine through the conserved F or W. A D gene is named only where the DNA matches it firmly. Where a row states a size, it is once, few, many or the class of an expanded clone; other rows omit it.

abundance | j_gene | d_gene | v_gene | CDR3nt | CDR3aa
. | TRBJ2-4 | . | TRBV5-1 | TGCGCCAGCAGCTCTCAAAACATTCAGTACTTC | CASSSQNIQYF
. | TRBJ2-4 | . | TRBV12-3/TRBV12-4 | TGTGCCAGCAGTTTTAAAGGGTCGCGGTACATTCAGTACTTC | CASSFKGSRYIQYF
. | TRBJ1-1 | . | TRBV15 | TGTGCCACCAGCAGAGATTCCCTATGGGTGAGGACTGAAGCTTTCTTT | CATSRDSLWVRTEAFF
few | TRBJ2-1 | . | TRBV27 | TGTGCCAGCGGCAGGGGCAATGAGCAGTTCTTC | CASGRGNEQFF
many | TRBJ1-2 | . | TRBV20-1 | TGCAGTGCCCGGACACTCACCCTAGATGGCTACACCTTC | CSARTLTLDGYTF
many | TRBJ2-4 | . | TRBV4-1 | TGCGCCAGCAGCCAAGGGGTTATCGGCAGAACCAAAAACATTCAGTACTTC | CASSQGVIGRTKNIQYF
. | TRBJ1-4 | . | TRBV29-1 | TGCAGCGTAACCGGGACGGGAAATGAAAAACTGTTTTTT | CSVTGTGNEKLFF
. | TRBJ1-1 | . | TRBV7-8 | TGTGCCAGCAGCTTAAATGAAGCTTTCTTT | CASSLNEAFF
few | TRBJ1-3 | . | TRBV12-3/TRBV12-4 | TGTGCCAGCAGTCCGACAGTCTACTCTGGAAACACCATATATTTT | CASSPTVYSGNTIYF
. | TRBJ2-5 | TRBD1 | TRBV3-1 | TGTGGCAGCCGTGCACAGGGGACCCGGGAGACCCAGTACTTC | CGSRAQGTRETQYF
few | TRBJ2-3 | TRBD2 | TRBV29-1 | TGCAGCGCCACCGGAGCGGGGATTACAGACACGCAGTATTTT | CSATGAGITDTQYF
few | TRBJ2-1 | . | TRBV27 | TGTGCCAGCACTTCCAGTGACCCAGGGGCTGGGGGCAATGAGCAGTTCTTC | CASTSSDPGAGGNEQFF
. | TRBJ2-1 | . | TRBV6-5 | TGTCCTAACATAGTGCGGCGGGGAGGATACAATGAGCAGTTCTTC | CPNIVRRGGYNEQFF
once | TRBJ1-4 | TRBD1 | TRBV12-3/TRBV12-4 | TGTGCCAGCAGTTTAGGGTCGACAGGGCAAAATGAAAAACTGTTTTTT | CASSLGSTGQNEKLFF
few | TRBJ2-3 | . | TRBV7-2 | TGTGCCAGCAGCCACGACAGCTCCGGGGCAGATACGCAGTATTTT | CASSHDSSGADTQYF
. | TRBJ2-1 | . | TRBV20-1 | TGCAGTGCTAGAGATCAGGGGGGCTACAATGAGCAGTTCTTC | CSARDQGGYNEQFF
few | TRBJ2-2 | . | TRBV29-1 | TGCAGCGTTGAAGGGACCGGGGAGCTGTTTTTT | CSVEGTGELFF
. | TRBJ1-1 | . | TRBV14 | TGTGCCAGCAGCCAAGAATTTCTGAACACTGAAGCTTTCTTT | CASSQEFLNTEAFF
. | TRBJ2-7 | TRBD1 | TRBV6-2/TRBV6-3 | TGTGCCAGCAGATACAGGGGCGACAACGAGCAGTACTTC | CASRYRGDNEQYF
. | TRBJ2-2 | . | TRBV6-5 | TGTGCCAGCAGTCGGGACTCCCTTAGCGGGGAGCTGTTTTTT | CASSRDSLSGELFF
. | TRBJ2-3 | . | TRBV20-1 | TGCAGTGGGGAACAGGGATCAGATACGCAGTATTTT | CSGEQGSDTQYF
many | TRBJ2-1 | . | TRBV2 | TGTGCCAGCAGTGACTGGGTAAGCTCCTACAATGAGCAGTTCTTC | CASSDWVSSYNEQFF